The TCR beta chain described here comes from a study of shared clonotypes between healthy human individuals. The count of this clone is one. Profiling relied on immunoSEQ multiplex PCR, and the TCRdb table lists in-frame clones only, not all of them. This table has more than 850,000 clones, about 80% appearing once. The sequenced sample consisted of memory CD4+ T cells from PBMCs. Noted subset: CD45RA-negative fraction. The receptor was isolated from a man aged 18 to 29 in good health. Some clones in this sample may be carry-over from other donors' samples.

The CDR3 coding sequence is TGTGCCTCAGGAGCGGGGGGGATCCCCTATGGCTACACCTTC. Translated: CASGAGGIPYGYTF. The rearrangement links TRBV19 to TRBJ1-2, with a weak D call TRBD1 (5 bases). The ends were cut back, 11 bases at V and 4 bases at J, with 20 bases in the middle. This CDR3 has 14 residues. Germline V gives CDR1 LNHDA, CDR2 SQIVND (reference sequence).